A single TCR beta chain is shown here with its context. What this receptor recognizes is not known. Per-nucleotide qualities are absent, and no much larger clonotype sits a single base away. This specimen comes from a study of blood T cell repertoires in COVID-19 (dated by TCRdb to the early 2020s). With respect to the entire study: Samples covering the acute and convalescent phases of COVID-19 were provided by collaborators in the United States, Italy and Spain. Nearly every sample came with metadata listing a de-identified subject ID, COVID-19 status, age in years and sex. A freely available public database, intended as a resource for researchers studying the immune response to SARS-CoV-2, is where the repertoires were released. The prospective study material was composed of cDNA or gDNA derived from T cells, B-cell-depleted T cells, or PBMCs. Deeply sampled blood TCRbeta repertoires from subjects exposed to, actively infected with, or recovered from COVID-19 were included in the dataset. Samples were obtained from the ongoing ImmuneRACE study (first 160 participants) and from about 1,300 subjects provided by 6 global collaborators. Where available, HLA class I and class II types were taken from metadata supplied by the sample provider and were not determined by assay-based typing. Results the study describes overall, beyond this receptor: Clinical and demographic metadata were provided uncurated, with the amount varying by source and participant.

Collaborating institutions collected whole blood in K2EDTA tubes following their own protocols. For TCRbeta analysis, collaborator samples were shipped as frozen whole blood, as isolated PBMCs, or as DNA extracted from either sample type. TCRbeta CDR3 regions were amplified from genomic DNA by means of the immunoSEQ Assay, a bias-controlled multiplex PCR. The published analysis was carried out like this. Nucleated cell counts per sample were estimated from amplification of reference gene primers within the assay. Sequence reads were collapsed and filtered to measure the absolute abundance of every unique TCRbeta CDR3 rearrangement. For each sample, productive Simpson clonality was calculated by taking the square root of Simpson's diversity index across productive rearrangements. TCRdb provides this immuneACCESS table in a form limited to in-frame rearrangements. Some clones are lacking; in checked studies, under half of them reflect an unresolved V gene, and why the rest are absent is not known. V, J and clone size derive from that table, while D and trimming were established from the DNA sequence. Within this sample are hundreds of thousands of clones, with nearly 90% of them counted one time only. The ten largest clones capture 0.65% to 0.95% of the sample.

The CDR3 sequence holds 16 residues, the cysteine and phenylalanine included. CDR3 DNA only is kept here, 48 bases in frame from base 1. V ends up 0 bases short and J 1 base short, with an unmatched junction base count of 5. CDR1 is given as SGHRS and CDR2 as YFSETQ, both from the germline V gene. This sequence originates from a woman under 40 with acute or convalescent COVID-19. Sequenced sample: peripheral blood. The chain couples TRBV5-1 to TRBJ1-1; 8 central nucleotides agree with TRBD1. The CDR3 protein is CASSLAIDRGNTEAFF. The DNA reads TGCGCCAGCAGCTTGGCGATTGACAGGGGGAACACTGAAGCTTTCTTT. Supplemented by the reference TRBV5-1 and TRBJ1-1 proteins around the CDR3, the complete variable domain is KAGVTQTPRYLIKTRGQQVTLSCSPISGHRSVSWYQQTPGQGLQFLFEYFSETQRNKGNFPGRFSGRQFSNSRSEMNVSTLELGDSALYLCASSLAIDRGNTEAFFGQGTRLTVV.